Below are 11 T cell receptor beta chains sequenced from a single sample in a study of spatial heterogeneity in lung cancer. Specified time point: sample taken at primary tumor resection. The authors sequenced whole RNA from tumor, nontumor lung or frozen PBMC without sorting. A single record per CDR3 protein comes from TCRdb applying MiXCR to the 5' RACE reads. The sample records around 1,000 distinct CDR3 sequences, 5% to 7% being singletons. This sample comprised normal lung tissue next to the tumor, obtained at surgery. The receptors were gathered from a male donor with early-stage non-small cell lung cancer.

Within the sample, this clonotype is medium-sized. The chain recombines TRBV23-1 with TRBJ2-7; D tentatively fits TRBD1 or TRBD2 (5 bases each). Being an ORF, TRBV23-1 has a function that is uncertain. CDR3 size: 17 residues. Between the trimmed V and J ends, which lost 3 bases and 1 base, there was a span of 19 bases. The CDR3 region is CASSHSLRDPESYEQYF. The CDR3 region has the DNA TGCGCCAGCAGTCACAGCCTCCGGGACCCCGAATCCTACGAGCAGTACTTC.

This clonotype is labeled large. The chain uses TRBV7-2 and TRBJ1-2; D is unresolved. Per germline, CDR1 SGHTA and CDR2 FQGNSA. Between the trimmed V and J ends, which lost 4 bases and 3 bases, there was a span of 15 bases. The CDR3 is 15 residues long. The CDR3 spells CASSSTREFYYGYTF. CDR3 coding DNA: TGTGCCAGCAGCTCAACCAGAGAGTTTTACTATGGCTACACCTTC.

V and J are TRBV12-3 or TRBV12-4 and TRBJ1-2; 7 bases fit TRBD1. V gave up 1 base and J gave up 4 bases; unmatched junction bases: 9. The CDR3 consists of 16 residues. The CDR3 DNA reads as TGTGCCAGCAGTTTAGAGGGGGCAGATTGGATCTATGGCTACACCTTC. Amino acids: CASSLEGADWIYGYTF.

This clonotype was observed a handful of times. V gene TRBV6-6 combines with J gene TRBJ2-2, with TRBD2 identical over 7 bases. CDR1 and CDR2 (germline): MNHNY, SVGAGI (reference sequence). The CDR3 totals 15 residues. After removal of 4 bases from V and 5 bases from J, the junction contained 7 bases not matched to a gene. CDR3 sequence: CASSSPAGWTGELFF. The CDR3 DNA is TGTGCCAGCAGTTCCCCAGCGGGGTGGACCGGGGAGCTGTTTTTT.

By share of the sample, this clonotype is medium-sized. Compared with germline, one end of the junction differs, possibly owing to a read error. The chain recombines TRBV7-2 with TRBJ2-7; either TRBD1 or TRBD2 may supply D (5 bases each). Looked up from germline, CDR1 is SGHTA and CDR2 is FQGNSA. The CDR3 spans 14 residues. The CDR3, as DNA: TGTGCCAGCAGCCCGCAGGGAGACTCCTGCGAGCAGTACTTC. It specifies CASSPQGDSCEQYF.

This clonotype qualifies as medium-sized. The J gene is TRBJ2-1, the V gene TRBV29-1, with TRBD1 as a possible D gene (7 bases). The CDR3 is 13 amino acids. Trimming took off 1 base at V and 9 bases at J, with 13 bases between the two ends. Germline values: CDR1 SQVTM, CDR2 ANQGSEA. Here the CDR3 reads CSVEGTGAGEQFF. CDR3 nucleotide sequence: TGCAGCGTTGAAGGGACAGGAGCGGGTGAGCAGTTCTTC.

This clonotype is medium-sized by share. This rearrangement joins TRBV20-1 to TRBJ2-3; 12 bases are shared with TRBD2. CDR3 length equals 15 residues. V shed 7 bases, J shed 5 bases, and the junction held 10 bases outside the gene matches. CDR1 and CDR2 from the germline V gene are DFQATT and SNEGSKA (reference sequence). For the CDR3, the DNA is TGCAGTGTTCCGCTAGCGGGGGGGCCCATAGATACGCAGTATTTT. Translating it yields CSVPLAGGPIDTQYF.

In this sample, this clonotype turned up a few times. The J gene is TRBJ2-1, the V gene TRBV20-1; a possible D gene is TRBD2 (6 bases). Trimming took off 5 bases at V and 0 bases at J, with 17 bases between the two ends. This CDR3 region has 16 residues. Germline-derived CDR1 and CDR2 are DFQATT and SNEGSKA (reference sequence). The DNA for the CDR3 is TGCAGTGCTCGACGTGGGGCGGGAAGCTCCTACAATGAGCAGTTCTTC. Translation: CSARRGAGSSYNEQFF.

This clonotype is labeled as medium-sized (0.01 to 0.1%). This chain links TRBV20-1 with TRBJ2-3; D is unclear. Germline-derived CDR1 and CDR2 are DFQATT and SNEGSKA (reference sequence). V lost 0 bases and J lost 1, with 11 bases in between. This CDR3 has 15 residues. CDR3 amino acids: CSAREWRSGTDTQYF. For the CDR3, the DNA is TGCAGTGCTAGAGAATGGCGGTCGGGCACAGATACGCAGTATTTT.

This clonotype is categorized as medium-sized. The chain's CDR3 is CASSQDHRRTQYF. Here the CDR3 DNA reads TGTGCCAGCAGCCAAGATCACCGGAGGACCCAGTACTTC. V gene TRBV3-1 combines with J gene TRBJ2-5; D gene ambiguous. This CDR3 comprises 13 residues. The V end lost 0 bases, the J end lost 7 bases, and 9 bases lay between the germline ends. Germline V gene lookup returns CDR1 LGHDT and CDR2 YNNKEL (reference sequence).

The rearrangement uses TRBV5-1 and TRBJ2-3; no definite D call. V was clipped by 2 bases and J by 0 bases, with 7 bases between them. Germline V CDR1 and CDR2: SGHRS, YFSETQ. The length of the CDR3 is 14 residues. In nucleotides, the CDR3 is TGCGCCAGCAGCTTCGATGGGAGCACAGATACGCAGTATTTT. Translation: CASSFDGSTDTQYF.